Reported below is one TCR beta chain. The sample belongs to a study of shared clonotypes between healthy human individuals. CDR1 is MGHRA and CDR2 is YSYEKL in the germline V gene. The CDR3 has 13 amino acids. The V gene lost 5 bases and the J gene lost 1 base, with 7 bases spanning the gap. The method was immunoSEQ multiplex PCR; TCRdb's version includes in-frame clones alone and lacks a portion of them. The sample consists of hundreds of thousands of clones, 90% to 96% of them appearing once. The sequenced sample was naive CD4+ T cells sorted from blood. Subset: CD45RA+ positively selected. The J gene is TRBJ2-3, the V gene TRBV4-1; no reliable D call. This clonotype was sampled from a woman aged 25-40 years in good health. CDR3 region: CASSSPRTDTQYF. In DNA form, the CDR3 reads TGCGCCAGCAGCTCACCTCGCACAGATACGCAGTATTTT.